This T cell receptor (beta chain) was sequenced for a study of radiation and T cells in renal cell carcinoma. Study-wide findings and caveats: In blood, top tumor clones expanded by 2 weeks, shrinking by 4.

After removal of 2 bases from V and 6 bases from J, the junction contained 8 bases not matched to a gene. The CDR3 runs 16 residues. CDR1 is MNHEY and CDR2 is SVGAGI in the germline V gene. Profiled with immunoSEQ multiplex PCR; TCRdb holds only in-frame clones, not every one. The data contain 75,000 to 90,000 clones, roughly nine tenths of them seen just once; the ten biggest clones take up roughly 5.4%. As regards this clone: The antigen is undetermined.

Time point indicated: blood 4 weeks post-SBRT, at nephrectomy. Sample treatment: 15 Gy SBRT to primary tumor, nephrectomy 4 weeks later. Nephrectomy followed 15 Gy stereotactic body radiation by 4 weeks. Serial blood draws occurred at baseline and 2 and 4 weeks post-SBRT. The tumor was a clear cell renal cell carcinoma. This clonotype was obtained from a woman between 65 and 79 years old with renal cell carcinoma. This specimen consisted of blood, obtained from a patient whose treatment included radiotherapy and nephrectomy. V gene TRBV6-5 combines with J gene TRBJ2-2; 8 nucleotides line up with TRBD1. CDR3 in DNA: TGTGCCAGCAGTTACGACGGACAGGGTTTGCCCGGGGAGCTGTTTTTT. Translated, it gives CASSYDGQGLPGELFF.